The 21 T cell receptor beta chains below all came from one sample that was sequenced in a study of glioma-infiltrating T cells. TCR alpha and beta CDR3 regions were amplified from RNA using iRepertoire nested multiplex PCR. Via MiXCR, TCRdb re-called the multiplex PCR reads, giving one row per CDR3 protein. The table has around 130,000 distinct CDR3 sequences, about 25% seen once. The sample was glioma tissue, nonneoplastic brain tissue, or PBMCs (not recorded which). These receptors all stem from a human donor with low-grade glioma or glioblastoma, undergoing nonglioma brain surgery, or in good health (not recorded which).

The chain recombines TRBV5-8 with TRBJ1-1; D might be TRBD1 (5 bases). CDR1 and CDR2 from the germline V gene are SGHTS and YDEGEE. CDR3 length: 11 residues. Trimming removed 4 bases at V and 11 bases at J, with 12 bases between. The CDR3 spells CASSPGPRAFF. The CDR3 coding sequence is TGTGCCAGCAGCCCGGGGCCGAGGGCTTTCTTT. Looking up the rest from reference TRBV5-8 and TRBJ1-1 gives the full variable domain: EAGVTQSPTHLIKTRGQQATLRCSPISGHTSVYWYQQALGLGLQFLLWYDEGEERNRGNFPPRFSGRQFPNYSSELNVNALELEDSALYLCASSPGPRAFFGQGTRLTVV.

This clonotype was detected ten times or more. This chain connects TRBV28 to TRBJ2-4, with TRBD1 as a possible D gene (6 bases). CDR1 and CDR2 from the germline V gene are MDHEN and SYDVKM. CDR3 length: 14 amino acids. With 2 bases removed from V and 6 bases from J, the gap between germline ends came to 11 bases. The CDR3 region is CASSLREGGNIQYF. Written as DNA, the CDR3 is TGTGCCAGCAGTTTACGGGAAGGGGGAAACATTCAGTACTTC.

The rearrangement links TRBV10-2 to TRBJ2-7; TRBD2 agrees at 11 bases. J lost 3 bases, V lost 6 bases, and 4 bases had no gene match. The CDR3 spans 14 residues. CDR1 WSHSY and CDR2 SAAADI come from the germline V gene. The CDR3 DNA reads TGCGCCAGCAGGCAAGGACTAGCGGGCTACGAGCAGTACGTC. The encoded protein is CASRQGLAGYEQYV.

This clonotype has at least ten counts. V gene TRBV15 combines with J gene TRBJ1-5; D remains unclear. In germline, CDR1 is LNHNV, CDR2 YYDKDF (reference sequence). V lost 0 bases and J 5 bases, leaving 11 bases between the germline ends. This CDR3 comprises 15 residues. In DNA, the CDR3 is TGTGCCACCAGCAGAGAAGTGTTTCAGGATCAGCCCCAGCATTTT. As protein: CATSREVFQDQPQHF. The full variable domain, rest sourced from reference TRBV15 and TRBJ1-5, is DAMVIQNPRYQVTQFGKPVTLSCSQTLNHNVMYWYQQKSSQAPKLLFHYYDKDFNNEADTPDNFQSRRPNTSFCFLDIRSPGLGDTAMYLCATSREVFQDQPQHFGDGTRLSIL.

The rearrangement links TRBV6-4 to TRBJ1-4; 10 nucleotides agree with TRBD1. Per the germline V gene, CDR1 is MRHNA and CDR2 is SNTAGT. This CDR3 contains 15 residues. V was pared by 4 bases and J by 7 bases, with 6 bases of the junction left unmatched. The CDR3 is CASSGQRDRGEKLFF. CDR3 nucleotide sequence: TGTGCCAGCAGTGGTCAAAGGGACAGGGGTGAAAAACTGTTTTTT.

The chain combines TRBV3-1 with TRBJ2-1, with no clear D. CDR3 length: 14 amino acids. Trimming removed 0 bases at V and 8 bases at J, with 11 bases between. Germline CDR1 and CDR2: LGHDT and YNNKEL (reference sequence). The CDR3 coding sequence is TGTGCCAGCAGCCAAGAGAGGTACCTCGATGAGCAGTTCTTC. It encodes CASSQERYLDEQFF.

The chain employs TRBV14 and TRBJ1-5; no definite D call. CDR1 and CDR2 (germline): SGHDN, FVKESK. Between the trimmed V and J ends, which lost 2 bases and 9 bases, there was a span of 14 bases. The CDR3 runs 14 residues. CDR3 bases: TGTGCCAGCAGCCAATCGCGCAGCGGAGGGCCCCAGCATTTT. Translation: CASSQSRSGGPQHF.

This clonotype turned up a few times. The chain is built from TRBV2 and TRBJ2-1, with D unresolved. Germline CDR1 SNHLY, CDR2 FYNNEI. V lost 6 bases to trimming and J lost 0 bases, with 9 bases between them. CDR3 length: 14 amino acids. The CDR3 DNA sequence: TGTGCCAGCAGCCAGAGCAGCTCCTACAATGAGCAGTTCTTC. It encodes CASSQSSSYNEQFF.

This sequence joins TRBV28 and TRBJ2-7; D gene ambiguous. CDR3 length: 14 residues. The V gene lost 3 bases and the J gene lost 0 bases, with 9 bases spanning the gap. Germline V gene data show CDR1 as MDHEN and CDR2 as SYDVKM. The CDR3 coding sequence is TGTGCCAGCAGTTTGGCAGGTTCCTCCTACGAGCAGTACGTC. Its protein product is CASSLAGSSYEQYV.

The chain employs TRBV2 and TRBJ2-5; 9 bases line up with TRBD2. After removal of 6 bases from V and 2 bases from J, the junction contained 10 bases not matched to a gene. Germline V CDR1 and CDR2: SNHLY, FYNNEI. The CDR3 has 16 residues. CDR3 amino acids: CASSDFITSGQETQYF. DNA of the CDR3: TGTGCCAGCAGCGATTTTATTACTAGCGGGCAAGAGACCCAGTACTTC.

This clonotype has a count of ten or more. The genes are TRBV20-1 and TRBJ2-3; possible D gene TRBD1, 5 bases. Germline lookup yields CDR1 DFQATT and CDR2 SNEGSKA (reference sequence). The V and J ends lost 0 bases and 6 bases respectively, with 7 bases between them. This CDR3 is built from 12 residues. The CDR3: CSAREQVDTQYF. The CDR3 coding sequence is TGCAGTGCTAGAGAACAGGTGGATACGCAGTATTTT.

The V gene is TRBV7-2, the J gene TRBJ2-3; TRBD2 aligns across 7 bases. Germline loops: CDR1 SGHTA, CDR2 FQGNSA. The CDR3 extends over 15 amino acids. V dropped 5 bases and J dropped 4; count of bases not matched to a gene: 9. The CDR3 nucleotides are TGTGCCAGCAGCCTATCGACTAGCACGGCAGATACGCAGTATTTT. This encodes CASSLSTSTADTQYF.

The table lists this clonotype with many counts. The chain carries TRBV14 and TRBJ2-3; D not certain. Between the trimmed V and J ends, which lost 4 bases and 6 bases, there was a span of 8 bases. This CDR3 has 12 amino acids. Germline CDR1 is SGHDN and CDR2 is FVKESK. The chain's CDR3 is CASSPLGDTQYF. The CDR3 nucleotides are TGTGCCAGCAGCCCCCTCGGGGATACGCAGTATTTT.

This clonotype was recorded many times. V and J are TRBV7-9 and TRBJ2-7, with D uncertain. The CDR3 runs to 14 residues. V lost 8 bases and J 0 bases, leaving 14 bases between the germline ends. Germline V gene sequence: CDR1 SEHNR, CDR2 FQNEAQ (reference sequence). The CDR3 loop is CASSRAASSYEQYV. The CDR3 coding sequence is TGTGCCAGCTCCCGAGCTGCGAGCTCCTACGAGCAGTACGTC.

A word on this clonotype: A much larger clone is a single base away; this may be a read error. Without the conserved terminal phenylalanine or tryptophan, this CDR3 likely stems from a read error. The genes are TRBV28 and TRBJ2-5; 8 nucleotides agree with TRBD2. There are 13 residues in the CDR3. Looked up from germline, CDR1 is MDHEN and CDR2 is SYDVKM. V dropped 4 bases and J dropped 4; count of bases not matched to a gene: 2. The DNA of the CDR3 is TGTGCCAGCAGTTCGGGGGGGCGAGAGACCCAGTACTCC. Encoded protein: CASSSGGRETQYS.

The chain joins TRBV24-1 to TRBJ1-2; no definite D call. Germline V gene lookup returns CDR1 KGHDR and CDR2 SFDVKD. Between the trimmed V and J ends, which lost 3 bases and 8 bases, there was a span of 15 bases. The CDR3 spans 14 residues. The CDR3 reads CATSDQTRLSGYTF. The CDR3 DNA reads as TGTGCCACCAGTGATCAGACAAGACTTAGCGGCTACACCTTC.

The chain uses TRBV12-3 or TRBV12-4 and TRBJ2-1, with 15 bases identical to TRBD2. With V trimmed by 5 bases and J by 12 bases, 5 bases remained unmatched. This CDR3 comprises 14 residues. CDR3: CASSPGTSGGRQFF. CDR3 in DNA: TGTGCCAGCAGTCCTGGGACTAGCGGGGGGCGGCAGTTCTTC.

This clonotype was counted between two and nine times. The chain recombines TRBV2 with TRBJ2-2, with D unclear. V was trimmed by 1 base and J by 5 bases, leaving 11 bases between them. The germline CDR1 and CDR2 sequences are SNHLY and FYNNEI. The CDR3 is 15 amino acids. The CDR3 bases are TGTGCCAGCAGTGAAGAGATGGGCAGGACCGGGGAGCTGTTTTTT. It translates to CASSEEMGRTGELFF.

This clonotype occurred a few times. CDR3 amino acids: CATSDKTGAGETQYF. DNA of the CDR3: TGTGCCACCAGTGATAAGACAGGGGCAGGGGAGACCCAGTACTTC. The gene calls are TRBV24-1 and TRBJ2-5; 8 bases map to TRBD1. The CDR3 sequence is 15 residues long. V shed 3 bases, J shed 5 bases, and the junction held 7 bases outside the gene matches. In germline, CDR1 is KGHDR, CDR2 SFDVKD.

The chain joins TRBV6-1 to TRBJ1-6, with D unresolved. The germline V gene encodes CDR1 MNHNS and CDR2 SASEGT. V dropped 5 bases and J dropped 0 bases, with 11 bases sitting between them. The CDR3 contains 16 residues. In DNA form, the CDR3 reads TGTGCCAGCAGTAACACCGGGAGCTCCTATAATTCACCCCTCCACTTT. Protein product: CASSNTGSSYNSPLHF.

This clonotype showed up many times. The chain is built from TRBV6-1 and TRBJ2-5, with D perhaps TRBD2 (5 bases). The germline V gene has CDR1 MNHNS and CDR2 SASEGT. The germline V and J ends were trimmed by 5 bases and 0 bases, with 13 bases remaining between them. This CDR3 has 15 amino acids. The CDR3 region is CASSPRGQDQETQYF. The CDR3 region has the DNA TGTGCCAGCAGTCCCCGAGGGCAGGACCAAGAGACCCAGTACTTC.